The 10 T cell receptor beta chains listed next were all sequenced from one sample in a study of blood T cell repertoires in COVID-19. Only in-frame clones appear in the TCRdb table, and some are missing; sequencing was by immunoSEQ multiplex PCR. The table records fewer than 65,000 clones, about nine tenths of them present only once. The sequencing input was peripheral blood. These receptors were obtained from a man in his fifties or sixties with acute or convalescent COVID-19.

This clone was picked up one time. This sequence joins TRBV19 and TRBJ2-5, with D perhaps TRBD2 (6 bases). The CDR3 contains 15 residues. Germline-derived CDR1 and CDR2 are LNHDA and SQIVND (reference sequence). V dropped 4 bases and J dropped 5 bases, with 17 bases sitting between them. This CDR3 reads CASSTKGGYQETQYF. The CDR3 DNA reads as TGTGCCAGTAGTACAAAAGGAGGGTATCAGGAGACCCAGTACTTC. The whole variable domain, filled in from reference TRBV19 and TRBJ2-5, reads DGGITQSPKYLFRKEGQNVTLSCEQNLNHDAMYWYRQDPGQGLRLIYYSQIVNDFQKGDIAEGYSVSREKKESFPLTVTSAQKNPTAFYLCASSTKGGYQETQYFGPGTRLLVL.

The chain employs TRBV5-1 and TRBJ1-1; 8 bases align to TRBD1. V was pared by 0 bases and J by 2 bases, with 6 bases of the junction left unmatched. This CDR3 has 16 amino acids. Germline V gene data show CDR1 as SGHRS and CDR2 as YFSETQ. CDR3 region: CASSLGLQGVNTEAFF. In DNA form, the CDR3 reads TGCGCCAGCAGCTTGGGGCTACAGGGGGTCAACACTGAAGCTTTCTTT.

This rearrangement joins TRBV7-9 to TRBJ2-2; 15 nucleotides agree with TRBD2. Trimming took 5 bases from V and 6 from J; bases not matched to a gene: 1. The CDR3 loop spans 15 amino acids. The V gene's germline CDR1 is SEHNR and CDR2 FQNEAQ (reference sequence). CDR3 in DNA: TGTGCCAGCAGCCGGACTAGCGGGGGGGCCGGGGAGCTGTTTTTT. Translating it yields CASSRTSGGAGELFF.

This chain connects TRBV7-9 to TRBJ2-7; tentatively, D is TRBD2 (6 bases). The germline V and J ends were trimmed by 3 bases and 2 bases, with 8 bases remaining between them. CDR1 is SEHNR and CDR2 is FQNEAQ in the germline V gene (reference sequence). The CDR3 loop spans 13 amino acids. The CDR3 sequence: CASSLEGPYEQYF. The CDR3 coding sequence is TGTGCCAGCAGCTTGGAGGGGCCCTACGAGCAGTACTTC.

This clone is a singleton in its sample. The chain combines TRBV27 with TRBJ2-6, with 10 nucleotides matching TRBD2. Germline V gene lookup returns CDR1 MNHEY and CDR2 SMNVEV (reference sequence). The CDR3 extends over 17 amino acids. Trimming took 8 bases from V and 3 from J; bases not matched to a gene: 10. The CDR3 nucleotides read TGTGCCAGCTCCGCACTAGCGGGGATTGGTGGGGCCAACGTCCTGACTTTC. Its translation: CASSALAGIGGANVLTF.

This chain links TRBV6-1 with TRBJ1-4; 7 nucleotides agree with TRBD1. The CDR3 runs to 16 residues. CDR1 is MNHNS, CDR2 SASEGT, per germline. Trimming cost V 4 bases and J 0 bases; bases outside gene matches: 5. The CDR3 DNA follows: TGTGCCAGCAGTGGCTTTACAGGGGCAACTAATGAAAAACTGTTTTTT. Its translation: CASSGFTGATNEKLFF.

The V gene is TRBV19, the J gene TRBJ2-6; tentatively, D is TRBD2 (5 bases). V was shortened by 5 bases and J by 5 bases, with 10 bases between the two germline ends. This CDR3 has 14 amino acids. The germline V gene has CDR1 LNHDA and CDR2 SQIVND (reference sequence). CDR3 sequence: CASSRTDWANVLTF. CDR3 coding DNA: TGTGCCAGTAGTCGGACGGACTGGGCCAACGTCCTGACTTTC.

The chain links TRBV29-1 to TRBJ1-2; D is possibly TRBD1 (5 bases). There are 12 residues in the CDR3. Germline CDR1 is SQVTM and CDR2 is ANQGSEA. Trimming removed 2 bases from V and 7 bases from J, with 11 bases in between. The CDR3, as DNA: TGCAGCGTTGAACGGGGCGGGGTTGGCTACACCTTC. It encodes CSVERGGVGYTF.

The CDR3 loop is CASSSGGKGDTEAFF. CDR3 DNA sequence: TGTGCCAGCAGTTCAGGGGGGAAAGGTGACACTGAAGCTTTCTTT. V usage is TRBV6-6 and J usage is TRBJ1-1; 7 bases agree with TRBD1. Looked up from germline, CDR1 is MNHNY and CDR2 is SVGAGI (reference sequence). The CDR3 sequence is 15 residues long. Unmatched junction bases numbered 8, after V lost 4 bases and J lost 3 bases.

The V gene is TRBV28, the J gene TRBJ2-1, with a possible D match to TRBD2 (6 bases). The CDR3 is made up of 15 amino acids. CDR1 and CDR2 from the germline V gene are MDHEN and SYDVKM. V was cut by 5 bases and J by 0 bases, with 11 bases left in between. The CDR3 loop is CASSRDSRSYNEQFF. CDR3 in DNA: TGTGCCAGCAGTCGGGACTCCCGCTCCTACAATGAGCAGTTCTTC.